The present T cell receptor beta chain was sequenced within a study of shared clonotypes between healthy human individuals. The CDR3 runs to 13 residues. Germline CDR1 and CDR2: MDHEN and SYDVKM. V was trimmed by 3 bases and J by 6 bases, leaving 11 bases between them. As to this clone: No antigen is known for it.

Here immunoSEQ multiplex PCR was the method, and the copy in TCRdb shows in-frame clones only, minus some. The sample holds about 980,000 clones, 70% to 85% seen once. Study findings and constraints: Clonotypes shared by all four donors outscored non-shared clonotypes in generation probability.

The J gene is TRBJ1-2, the V gene TRBV28, with D uncertain. What was sequenced was memory CD4+ T cells sorted from blood. Subset meaning: CD45RA-negative fraction. This TCR derives from a young man in good health. In DNA form, the CDR3 reads TGTGCCAGCAGTTTCGGGTCCTGGGATGGCTACACCTTC. Its protein is CASSFGSWDGYTF.